Included here is one T cell receptor (beta chain) sequence, with context. Antigen: not known. The data derive from a study of cytomegalovirus exposure and HLA in healthy donors. Study background: Earlier, about 179 million T cells were analyzed, and 95 million to 140 million unique TCR beta sequences were found among them. Study results and caveats: Some public TCRs appeared in many individuals, while most sequences were rare. When analyzed later, a missense DCLRE1C variant was found to be linked to TCR beta V- and J-gene trimming.

Germline-derived CDR1 and CDR2 are GTSNPN and SVGIG (reference sequence). J gave up 3 bases and V 3 bases, and 8 bases lay outside the gene matches. This CDR3 is 15 amino acids long. The study ran its PCR with 60 Vbeta and 13 Jbeta primers. Clones were read by immunoSEQ multiplex PCR, and TCRdb kept only the in-frame ones, dropping some. This sample's table reports around 51,000 clones. While unrecorded immune exposures were likely, the donors were nominally healthy when sampled. The TCR was taken from a woman aged 40 to 49 in good health and CMV-seronegative. The chain joins TRBV30 to TRBJ2-7; 10 nucleotides align to TRBD1. The sequenced sample consisted of PBMCs. In DNA, the CDR3 is TGTGCCTGGAGAGCTCCAGGGACAGGGGTCTACGAGCAGTACTTC. This codes for CAWRAPGTGVYEQYF.